The following is a T cell receptor beta chain sequence with its context. Data came from immunoSEQ multiplex PCR; TCRdb stores just in-frame clones and leaves some out. The sample lists about 270,000 clones, 70% to 90% occurring once. Germline V gene data show CDR1 as LGHDT and CDR2 as YNNKEL (reference sequence). J gave up 5 bases and V 4 bases, and 6 bases lay outside the gene matches. The CDR3 covers 15 residues. The source of the sample is a study of blood T cell repertoires in COVID-19. For the study at large: The study drew acute and convalescent COVID-19 samples from the United States, Italy and Spain.

The V call is TRBV3-1 (or the pseudogene TRBV3-2), the J call TRBJ2-2, with 8 bases fitting TRBD1. Material: peripheral blood. The receptor was derived from a woman younger than 45 with COVID-19, enrolled during active disease. CDR3 sequence (DNA): TGTGCCAGCAGCCCGGTCGGGACAGGAACCGGGGAGCTGTTTTTT. Translating gives CASSPVGTGTGELFF.